Given below is one TCR beta chain in context. Its antigen is undetermined. The V end was cut by 3 bases, the J end by 6 bases, with 19 bases between. This CDR3 is 16 amino acids long. Germline CDR1 and CDR2: KGHSH and LQKENI. Nominal health characterized the donors when sampled, though unrecorded immune exposures were likely. 13 Jbeta primers and 60 Vbeta primers were used for the PCR. Sequenced by immunoSEQ multiplex PCR; TCRdb stores in-frame clones only, minus some. This repertoire includes roughly 62,000 clones. The data are from a study of cytomegalovirus exposure and HLA in healthy donors. The study, taken as a whole, reports: It emerged from a later analysis that several of the most significant clusters appeared to be linked to common viral pathogens. Immune exposure data for these donors was limited to CMV serostatus.

This chain links TRBV18 with TRBJ2-3; possible D gene TRBD1, 6 bases. The source of this sequence is a woman aged 18-29 years in good health and CMV-seronegative. Specimen: PBMCs. The CDR3 DNA is TGTGCCAGCTCACCCCGGACAGTACGACTCGATGATACGCAGTATTTT. It codes for CASSPRTVRLDDTQYF.